A selection of T cell receptor beta chains follows, all from one sample in a study of cytomegalovirus exposure and HLA in healthy donors. Profiled with immunoSEQ multiplex PCR; TCRdb holds only in-frame clones, not every one. This table has around 140,000 clones, about four fifths appearing once. Sequenced: PBMCs. The receptors shown here come from a man in his forties or fifties in good health and CMV-seronegative. Both conserved end residues are part of each CDR3. D genes are given only for firm matches. Where a row states a size, it is once, few, many or the class of an expanded clone; other rows omit it.

cdr3_length	d_call	v_call	clone_size	j_call	cdr3_nt	cdr3_aa
16	TRBD1	TRBV30	NA	TRBJ2-7	TGTGCCTGGAACCGGGGAGGGACAGGGGGCTCCTACGAGCAGTACTTC	CAWNRGGTGGSYEQYF
13	NA	TRBV6-5	NA	TRBJ2-7	TGTGCCAGCAGTTACGAGCGATCCTACGAGCAGTACTTC	CASSYERSYEQYF
14	NA	TRBV7-2	NA	TRBJ1-5	TGTGCCAGCAGCTTGAAACAGACAGATCAGCCCCAGCATTTT	CASSLKQTDQPQHF
15	NA	TRBV7-9	NA	TRBJ2-3	TGTGCCAGCAGCTTAGGCGGGGCCACCACAGATACGCAGTATTTT	CASSLGGATTDTQYF
14	TRBD1	TRBV7-2	NA	TRBJ2-5	TGTGCCAGCAGCCGACAGGGCTTTGGGGAGACCCAGTACTTC	CASSRQGFGETQYF
14	NA	TRBV4-3	NA	TRBJ1-5	TGCGCCAGCAGCCAGGCAGGTAGCAATCAGCCCCAGCATTTT	CASSQAGSNQPQHF
15	NA	TRBV6-5	NA	TRBJ1-5	TGTGCCAGCAGTTATATCGAGGGTCCGAATCAGCCCCAGCATTTT	CASSYIEGPNQPQHF
18	TRBD1	TRBV5-8	NA	TRBJ1-5	TGTGCCAGCAGCTTGGGTCACGGGGACAGGGTGAGCAATCAGCCCCAGCATTTT	CASSLGHGDRVSNQPQHF
15	TRBD1	TRBV15	NA	TRBJ1-1	TGTGCCACCAGCAGAGAAGGGGACAGAAACACTGAAGCTTTCTTT	CATSREGDRNTEAFF
17	TRBD2	TRBV28	NA	TRBJ2-5	TGTGCCAGCAGTTTAAGAACTAGCGGGGGGTACCAAGAGACCCAGTACTTC	CASSLRTSGGYQETQYF
16	NA	TRBV6-7	NA	TRBJ2-2	TGTGCCAGCAGTTACGAGGGCGGGGCCAACACCGGGGAGCTGTTTTTT	CASSYEGGANTGELFF
17	TRBD1	TRBV6-1	NA	TRBJ1-5	TGTGCCAGCAGTGTCAGGGACGGGACAGGGGACAATCAGCCCCAGCATTTT	CASSVRDGTGDNQPQHF
13	NA	TRBV6-5	few	TRBJ1-4	TGTGCCAGCAGTTTGGGACTTTTGGAAAAACTGTTTTTT	CASSLGLLEKLFF
14	TRBD2	TRBV25-1	NA	TRBJ2-3	TGTGCCAGTTGGGGGCGGGGGGGCAAAGATACGCAGTATTTT	CASWGRGGKDTQYF
15	NA	TRBV19	NA	TRBJ1-4	TGTGCCAGTAGTATAGCGGCAGGGTTTAATGAAAAACTGTTTTTT	CASSIAAGFNEKLFF
16	TRBD2	TRBV5-1	NA	TRBJ2-3	TGCGCCAGCAGCTTGGTAGCGTTAGCGGGGGGAGATACGCAGTATTTT	CASSLVALAGGDTQYF
12	NA	TRBV7-9	NA	TRBJ1-1	TGTGCCAGCAGCTTACAAAGCTCTGAAGCTTTCTTT	CASSLQSSEAFF